This T cell receptor (beta chain) emerged from a study of human T cells and chemical hapten exposure. Study in general: Chiefly women, the patients showed alopecia areata, totalis or universalis.

This clonotype was picked up many times. The time point is: patch test 2, 6 weeks after DPC sensitization. Treatment of the sample: therapeutic diphenylcyclopropenone sensitization with weekly scalp DPC. TCRdb independently ran MiXCR on the RACE reads; one entry per CDR3 protein. Here the sample spans about 380,000 distinct CDR3 sequences, more than 5% being singletons. Per germline, CDR1 SNHLY and CDR2 FYNNEI. The trim removed 6 bases at V and 8 bases at J, leaving 7 bases unmatched. This CDR3 spans 15 amino acids. Sequencing used whole blood, obtained in connection with sensitization to the hapten diphenylcyclopropenone (DPC). This receptor was taken from a woman younger than 30 with alopecia areata. Some clones in this sample may be carry-over from other donors' samples. The chain employs TRBV2 and TRBJ1-6, with 10 bases matching TRBD1. This CDR3 is CASSAGTGDHSPLHF. The CDR3 DNA is TGTGCCAGCAGCGCCGGGACAGGGGATCATTCACCCCTCCACTTT.